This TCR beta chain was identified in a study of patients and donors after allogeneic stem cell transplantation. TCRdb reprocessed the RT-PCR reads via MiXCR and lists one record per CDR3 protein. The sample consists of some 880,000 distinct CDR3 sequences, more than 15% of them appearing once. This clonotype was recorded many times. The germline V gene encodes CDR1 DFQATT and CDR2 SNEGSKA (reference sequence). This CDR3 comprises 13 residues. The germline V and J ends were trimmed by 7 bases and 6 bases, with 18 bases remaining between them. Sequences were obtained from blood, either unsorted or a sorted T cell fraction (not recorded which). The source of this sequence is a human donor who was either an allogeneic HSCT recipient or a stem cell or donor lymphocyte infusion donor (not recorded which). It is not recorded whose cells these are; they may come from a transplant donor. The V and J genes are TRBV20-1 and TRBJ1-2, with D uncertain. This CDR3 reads CSVRAELAHGYTF. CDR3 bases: TGCAGTGTCCGCGCGGAACTGGCTCATGGCTACACCTTC.